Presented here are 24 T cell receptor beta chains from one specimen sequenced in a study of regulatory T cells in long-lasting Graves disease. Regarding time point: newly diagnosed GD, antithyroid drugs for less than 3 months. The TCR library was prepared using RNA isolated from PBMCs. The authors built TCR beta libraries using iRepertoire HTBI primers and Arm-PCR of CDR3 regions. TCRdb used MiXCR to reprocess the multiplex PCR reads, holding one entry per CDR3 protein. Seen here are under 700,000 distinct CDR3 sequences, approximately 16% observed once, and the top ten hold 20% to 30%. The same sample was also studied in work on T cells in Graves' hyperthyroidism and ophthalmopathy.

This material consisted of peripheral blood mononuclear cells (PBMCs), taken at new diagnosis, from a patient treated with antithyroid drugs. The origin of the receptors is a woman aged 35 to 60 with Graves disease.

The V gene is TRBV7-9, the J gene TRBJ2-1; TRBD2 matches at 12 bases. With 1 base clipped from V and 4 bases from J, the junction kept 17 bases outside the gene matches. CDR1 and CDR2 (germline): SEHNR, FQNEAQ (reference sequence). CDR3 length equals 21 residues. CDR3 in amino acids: CASSLGGWHRLAGDFYNEQFF. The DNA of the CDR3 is TGTGCCAGCAGCTTAGGGGGATGGCACCGACTAGCGGGAGATTTTTACAATGAGCAGTTCTTC.

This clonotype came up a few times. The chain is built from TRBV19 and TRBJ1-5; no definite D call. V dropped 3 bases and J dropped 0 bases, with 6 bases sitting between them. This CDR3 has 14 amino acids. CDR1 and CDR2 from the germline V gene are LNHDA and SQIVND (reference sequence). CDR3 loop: CASSIGYSNQPQHF. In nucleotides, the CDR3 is TGTGCCAGTAGTATCGGTTATAGCAATCAGCCCCAGCATTTT.

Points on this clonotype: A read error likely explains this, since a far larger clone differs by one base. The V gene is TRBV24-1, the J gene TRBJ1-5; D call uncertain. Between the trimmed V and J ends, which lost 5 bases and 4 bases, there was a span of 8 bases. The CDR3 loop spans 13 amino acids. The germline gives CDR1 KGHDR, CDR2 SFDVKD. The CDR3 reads CATSVGGNQPQHF. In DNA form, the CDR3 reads TGTGCCACCAGTGTAGGTGGAAATCAGCCCCAGCATTTT.

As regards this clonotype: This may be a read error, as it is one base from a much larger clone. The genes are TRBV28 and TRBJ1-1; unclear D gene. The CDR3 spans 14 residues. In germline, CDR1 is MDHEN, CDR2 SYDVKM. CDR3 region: CASSFSGSWTEALF. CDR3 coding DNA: TGTGCCAGCAGTTTTTCTGGGTCTTGGACTGAAGCTCTCTTT.

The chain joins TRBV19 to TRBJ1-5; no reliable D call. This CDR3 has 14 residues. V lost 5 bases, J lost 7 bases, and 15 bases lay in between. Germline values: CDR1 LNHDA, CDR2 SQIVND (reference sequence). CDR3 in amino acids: CASSLGPGKQPQHF. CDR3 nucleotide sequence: TGTGCCAGTAGTCTAGGACCTGGGAAACAGCCCCAGCATTTT.

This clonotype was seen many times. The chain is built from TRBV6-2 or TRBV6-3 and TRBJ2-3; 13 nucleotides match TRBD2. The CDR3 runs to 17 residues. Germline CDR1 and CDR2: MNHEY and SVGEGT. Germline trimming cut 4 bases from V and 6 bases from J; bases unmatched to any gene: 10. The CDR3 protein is CASSFGLAGALRDTQYF. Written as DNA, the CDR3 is TGTGCCAGCAGTTTCGGACTAGCGGGGGCCCTCCGGGATACGCAGTATTTT.

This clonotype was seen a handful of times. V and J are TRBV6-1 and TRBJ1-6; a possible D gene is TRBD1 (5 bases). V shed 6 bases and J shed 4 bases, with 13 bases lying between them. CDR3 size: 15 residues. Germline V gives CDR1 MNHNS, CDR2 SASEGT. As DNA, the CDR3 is TGTGCCAGCAGAACCGGGGCACCATATAATTCACCCCTCCACTTT. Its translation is CASRTGAPYNSPLHF.

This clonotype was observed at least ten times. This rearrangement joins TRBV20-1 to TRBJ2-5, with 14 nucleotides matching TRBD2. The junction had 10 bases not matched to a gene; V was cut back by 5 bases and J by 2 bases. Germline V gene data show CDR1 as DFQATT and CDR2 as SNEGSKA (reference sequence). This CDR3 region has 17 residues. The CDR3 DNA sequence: TGCAGTGCTCCTCGGACTAGCGGGGGGTATATACAAGAGACCCAGTACTTC. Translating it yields CSAPRTSGGYIQETQYF.

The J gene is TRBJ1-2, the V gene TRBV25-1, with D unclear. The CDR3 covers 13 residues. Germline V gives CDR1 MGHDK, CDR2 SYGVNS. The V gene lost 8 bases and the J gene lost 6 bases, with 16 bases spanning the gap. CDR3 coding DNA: TGTGCCAGCCAGCTGAGCAGCGGGAATGGCTACACCTTC. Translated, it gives CASQLSSGNGYTF.

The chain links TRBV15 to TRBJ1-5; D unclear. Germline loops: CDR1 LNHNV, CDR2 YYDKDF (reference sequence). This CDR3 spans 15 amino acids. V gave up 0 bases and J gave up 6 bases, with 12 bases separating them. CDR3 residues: CATSRDRMGIQPQHF. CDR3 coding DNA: TGTGCCACCAGCAGAGATCGAATGGGGATTCAGCCCCAGCATTTT.

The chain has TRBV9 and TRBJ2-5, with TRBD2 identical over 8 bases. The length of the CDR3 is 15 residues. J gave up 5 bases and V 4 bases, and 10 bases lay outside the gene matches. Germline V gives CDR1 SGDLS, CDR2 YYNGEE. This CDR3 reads CASSLHSGARETQYF. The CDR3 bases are TGTGCCAGCAGCCTTCATAGCGGGGCCCGGGAGACCCAGTACTTC. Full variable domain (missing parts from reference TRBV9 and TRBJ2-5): DSGVTQTPKHLITATGQRVTLRCSPRSGDLSVYWYQQSLDQGLQFLIQYYNGEERAKGNILERFSAQQFPDLHSELNLSSLELGDSALYFCASSLHSGARETQYFGPGTRLLVL.

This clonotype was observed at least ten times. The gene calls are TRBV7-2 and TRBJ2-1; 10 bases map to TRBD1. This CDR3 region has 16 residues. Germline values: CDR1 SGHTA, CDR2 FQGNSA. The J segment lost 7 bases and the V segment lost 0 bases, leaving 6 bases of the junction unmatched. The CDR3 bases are TGTGCCAGCAGCTTAGCGGGGGACAGGGGCCGGAATGAGCAGTTCTTC. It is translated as CASSLAGDRGRNEQFF.

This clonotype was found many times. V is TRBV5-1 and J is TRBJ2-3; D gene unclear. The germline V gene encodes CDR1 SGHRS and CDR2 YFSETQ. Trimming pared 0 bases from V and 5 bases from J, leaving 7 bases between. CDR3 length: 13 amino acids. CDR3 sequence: CASSLVGEDTQYF. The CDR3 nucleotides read TGCGCCAGCAGCTTGGTCGGTGAAGATACGCAGTATTTT.

CDR3 sequence: CASSEASGGAEETQYF. The DNA for the CDR3 is TGTGCCAGCAGTGAAGCTAGCGGGGGGGCAGAAGAGACCCAGTACTTC. The genes are TRBV2 and TRBJ2-5, with 11 bases identical to TRBD2. CDR1 SNHLY and CDR2 FYNNEI come from the germline V gene. V gave up 0 bases and J gave up 3 bases; unmatched junction bases: 3. The length of the CDR3 is 16 residues.

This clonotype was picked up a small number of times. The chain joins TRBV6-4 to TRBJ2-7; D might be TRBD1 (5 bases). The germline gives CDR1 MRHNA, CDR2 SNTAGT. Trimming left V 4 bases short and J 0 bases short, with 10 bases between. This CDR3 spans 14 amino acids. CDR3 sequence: CASSGQYSSYEQYF. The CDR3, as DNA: TGTGCCAGCAGTGGACAGTATAGCTCCTACGAGCAGTACTTC.

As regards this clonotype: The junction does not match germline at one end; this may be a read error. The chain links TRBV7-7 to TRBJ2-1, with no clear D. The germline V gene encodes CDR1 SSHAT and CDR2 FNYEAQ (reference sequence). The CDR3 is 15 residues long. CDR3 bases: TGTGCTAGCAACTCTGTCCGGCAGATCTACAATGAGCAGTTCTTC. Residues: CASNSVRQIYNEQFF.

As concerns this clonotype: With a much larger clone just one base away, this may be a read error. The DNA for the CDR3 is TGTGCCAGCAGGCCCACCTCTAGCGGGGCACGCAATGAGCAGTACTTC. Its translation is CASRPTSSGARNEQYF. The J gene is TRBJ2-7, the V gene TRBV11-2, with 9 bases lining up with TRBD2. Per germline, CDR1 SGHAT and CDR2 FQNNGV. The CDR3 is 16 residues long. Trimming cost V 6 bases and J 7 bases; bases outside gene matches: 16. Combining the CDR3 with reference TRBV11-2 and TRBJ2-7 gives the whole variable domain EAGVAQSPRYKIIEKRQSVAFWCNPISGHATLYWYQQILGQGPKLLIQFQNNGVVDDSQLPKDRFSAERLKGVDSTLKIQPAKLEDSAVYLCASRPTSSGARNEQYFGPGTRLTVT.

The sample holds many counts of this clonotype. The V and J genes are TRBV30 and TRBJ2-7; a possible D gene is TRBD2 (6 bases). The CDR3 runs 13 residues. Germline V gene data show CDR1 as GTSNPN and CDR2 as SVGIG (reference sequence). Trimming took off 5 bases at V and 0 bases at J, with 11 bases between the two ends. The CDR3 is CAWGTGLSYEQYF. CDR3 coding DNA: TGTGCCTGGGGTACGGGACTCTCCTACGAGCAGTACTTC.

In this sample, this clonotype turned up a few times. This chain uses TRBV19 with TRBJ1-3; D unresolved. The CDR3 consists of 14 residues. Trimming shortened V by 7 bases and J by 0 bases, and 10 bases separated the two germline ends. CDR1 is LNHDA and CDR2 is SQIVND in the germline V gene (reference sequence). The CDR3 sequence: CASTPQVSGNTIYF. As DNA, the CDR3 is TGTGCCAGTACCCCCCAGGTCTCTGGAAACACCATATATTTT.

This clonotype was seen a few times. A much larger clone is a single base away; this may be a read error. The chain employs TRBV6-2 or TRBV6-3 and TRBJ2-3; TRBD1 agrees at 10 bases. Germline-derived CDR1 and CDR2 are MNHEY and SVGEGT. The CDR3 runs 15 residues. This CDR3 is CASSWTGGSADTRYF. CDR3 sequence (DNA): TGTGCCAGCAGTTGGACAGGGGGGAGCGCAGATACGCGGTATTTT.

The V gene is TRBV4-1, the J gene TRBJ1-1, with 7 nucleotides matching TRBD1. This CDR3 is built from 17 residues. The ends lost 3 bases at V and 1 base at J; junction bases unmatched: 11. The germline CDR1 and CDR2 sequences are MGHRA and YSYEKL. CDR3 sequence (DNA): TGCGCCAGCAGCCACCACCCAGGGGGTAGGAAGAACACTGAAGCTTTCTTT. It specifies CASSHHPGGRKNTEAFF.

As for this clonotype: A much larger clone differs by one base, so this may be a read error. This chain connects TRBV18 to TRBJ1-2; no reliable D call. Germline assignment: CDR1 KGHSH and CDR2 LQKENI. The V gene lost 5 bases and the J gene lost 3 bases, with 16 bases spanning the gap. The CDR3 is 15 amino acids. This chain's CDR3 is CASSEREAADYGYTF. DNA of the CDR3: TGTGCCAGCTCAGAACGAGAGGCAGCTGACTATGGCTACACCTTC.

CDR3: CASSLGINEKLFF. DNA for the CDR3: TGTGCCAGCAGTTTGGGGATTAATGAAAAACTGTTTTTT. The rearrangement joins TRBV6-2 or TRBV6-3 to TRBJ1-4; D ambiguous. The CDR3 runs 13 residues. From germline, CDR1 is MNHEY and CDR2 SVGEGT. The V gene lost 4 bases and the J gene lost 4 bases, with 7 bases spanning the gap.

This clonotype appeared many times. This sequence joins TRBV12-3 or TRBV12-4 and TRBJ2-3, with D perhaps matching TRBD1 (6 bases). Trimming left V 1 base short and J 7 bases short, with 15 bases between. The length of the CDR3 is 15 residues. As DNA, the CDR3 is TGTGCCAGCAGTTTAGACCGGGACAACACCTATACGCAGTATTTT. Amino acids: CASSLDRDNTYTQYF.